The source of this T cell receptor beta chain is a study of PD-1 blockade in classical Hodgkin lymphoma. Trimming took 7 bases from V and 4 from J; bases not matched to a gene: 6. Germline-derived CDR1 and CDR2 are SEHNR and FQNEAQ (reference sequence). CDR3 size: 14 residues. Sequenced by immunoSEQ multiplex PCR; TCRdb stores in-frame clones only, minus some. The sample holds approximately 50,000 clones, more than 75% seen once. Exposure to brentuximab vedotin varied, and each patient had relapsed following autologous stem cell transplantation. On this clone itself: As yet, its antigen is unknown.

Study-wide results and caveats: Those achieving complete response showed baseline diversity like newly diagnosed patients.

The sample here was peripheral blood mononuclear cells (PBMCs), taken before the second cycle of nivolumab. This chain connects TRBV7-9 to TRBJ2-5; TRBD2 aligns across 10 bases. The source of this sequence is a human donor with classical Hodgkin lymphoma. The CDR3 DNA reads TGTGCCAGCACCTATAGCGGGGGGACAGAGACCCAGTACTTC. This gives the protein CASTYSGGTETQYF.